Following are 19 T cell receptor beta chains from one sample sequenced in a study of T-cell memory formation after mild COVID-19. A single record per CDR3 protein comes from TCRdb applying MiXCR to the 5' RACE reads. The sample holds 380,000 or so distinct CDR3 sequences, approximately 15% seen once. The specimen was PBMCs or a T cell subset sorted from them (not recorded which). Receptor source: a man younger than 35 who had mild COVID-19 (a few samples of this study predate the infection). Cell type and time point are not known.

The rearrangement joins TRBV6-1 to TRBJ2-5, with TRBD2 as a possible D gene (5 bases). Germline V gene data show CDR1 as MNHNS and CDR2 as SASEGT. This CDR3 is 15 amino acids long. Trimming took 3 bases from V and 7 from J, leaving 18 bases between them. This CDR3 reads CASSEGTGPEGTQYF. The CDR3 DNA sequence: TGTGCCAGCAGTGAGGGAACCGGGCCTGAGGGGACCCAGTACTTC.

This clonotype was recorded many times. The J gene is TRBJ1-6, the V gene TRBV7-9; 10 bases align to TRBD1. Germline V CDR1 and CDR2: SEHNR, FQNEAQ (reference sequence). J was trimmed by 9 bases and V by 5 bases; bases with no gene match: 4. The CDR3 sequence is 14 residues long. In nucleotides, the CDR3 is TGTGCCAGCAGCCAAGGACAGGGGGGTTCACCCCTCCACTTT. Translating gives CASSQGQGGSPLHF. The full variable domain, its missing parts supplied by reference TRBV7-9 and TRBJ1-6, is DTGVSQNPRHKITKRGQNVTFRCDPISEHNRLYWYRQTLGQGPEFLTYFQNEAQLEKSRLLSDRFSAERPKGSFSTLEIQRTEQGDSAMYLCASSQGQGGSPLHFGNGTRLTVT.

This clonotype occurred many times. This sequence joins TRBV9 and TRBJ2-5, with 9 nucleotides matching TRBD2. This CDR3 has 20 amino acids. CDR1 and CDR2 (germline): SGDLS, YYNGEE. Losses at the gene ends were 4 bases for V and 3 bases for J; bases not matched to a gene: 22. DNA for the CDR3: TGTGCCAGCAGCTTCCGAGACGCGGGGGGGCGCGGGTTTTTAGAAGAGACCCAGTACTTC. It codes for CASSFRDAGGRGFLEETQYF. The variable domain in full, with the rest retrieved from reference TRBV9 and TRBJ2-5, is DSGVTQTPKHLITATGQRVTLRCSPRSGDLSVYWYQQSLDQGLQFLIQYYNGEERAKGNILERFSAQQFPDLHSELNLSSLELGDSALYFCASSFRDAGGRGFLEETQYFGPGTRLLVL.

The rearrangement uses TRBV5-4 and TRBJ2-3; no definite D call. Per germline, CDR1 SGHNT and CDR2 YYREEE (reference sequence). V lost 9 bases and J lost 2, with 16 bases in between. CDR3 length: 14 amino acids. The CDR3 DNA reads TGTGCCATGAGACCGGATCTCTACACAGATACGCAGTATTTT. It is translated as CAMRPDLYTDTQYF.

This clonotype was seen more than once but under ten times. The chain joins TRBV15 to TRBJ2-7; D is tentatively TRBD1 or TRBD2 (5 bases each). V lost 4 bases and J 1 base, leaving 17 bases between the germline ends. The CDR3 is 16 residues long. CDR1 is LNHNV, CDR2 YYDKDF, per germline (reference sequence). Here the CDR3 DNA reads TGTGCCACCAGCACCCAGCGAGGGTCAGGGTCCTACGAGCAGTACTTC. Translation: CATSTQRGSGSYEQYF.

The rearrangement links TRBV19 to TRBJ2-1; TRBD2 aligns across 7 bases. The J segment lost 0 bases and the V segment lost 5 bases, leaving 7 bases of the junction unmatched. The length of the CDR3 is 16 residues. CDR1 and CDR2 from the germline V gene are LNHDA and SQIVND (reference sequence). The CDR3 nucleotides are TGTGCCAGTAGTCCCAGACTAGCCGGCTCCTACAATGAGCAGTTCTTC. Its translation is CASSPRLAGSYNEQFF.

Only a few counts were recorded for this clonotype. This chain links TRBV20-1 with TRBJ2-7; the match to TRBD2 covers 12 bases. The V gene's germline CDR1 is DFQATT and CDR2 SNEGSKA (reference sequence). Germline trimming cut 0 bases from V and 2 bases from J; bases unmatched to any gene: 2. The CDR3 sequence is 15 residues long. The DNA of the CDR3 is TGCAGTGCTAGAGATTGGACTAGCGGGGCCTACGAGCAGTACTTC. It codes for CSARDWTSGAYEQYF.

Only a few counts were recorded for this clonotype. The chain is built from TRBV6-5 and TRBJ2-7, with 8 nucleotides matching TRBD2. The CDR3 runs to 15 residues. The trim removed 6 bases at V and 1 base at J, leaving 8 bases unmatched. Germline V gene lookup returns CDR1 MNHEY and CDR2 SVGAGI. The CDR3 sequence: CASSSPGGTSYEQYF. CDR3 DNA sequence: TGTGCCAGCAGCTCCCCGGGGGGGACATCCTACGAGCAGTACTTC.

This clonotype has a handful of counts. The V and J genes are TRBV20-1 and TRBJ2-3, with a possible D match to TRBD2 (7 bases). Trimming removed 5 bases from V and 1 base from J, with 13 bases in between. The V gene's germline CDR1 is DFQATT and CDR2 SNEGSKA (reference sequence). The CDR3 has 14 residues. The CDR3 DNA follows: TGCAGTGCTCTGGGGGGGCCAGGCACAGATACGCAGTATTTT. Protein sequence: CSALGGPGTDTQYF.

This clonotype showed up many times. The chain is built from TRBV6-2 or TRBV6-3 and TRBJ2-7, with TRBD1 matching 7 bases. CDR3 size: 12 residues. J gave up 6 bases and V 2 bases, and 1 base lay outside the gene matches. CDR1 and CDR2 (germline): MNHEY, SVGEGT. CDR3 sequence (DNA): TGTGCCAGCAGTTACAGGGGGCGCGAGCAGTACGTC. It codes for CASSYRGREQYV.

This clonotype was picked up a small number of times. The V and J genes are TRBV2 and TRBJ1-6; 9 bases match TRBD1. Germline V gene sequence: CDR1 SNHLY, CDR2 FYNNEI. This CDR3 has 15 residues. After removal of 7 bases from V and 4 bases from J, the junction contained 5 bases not matched to a gene. The CDR3 spells CASNRGRDYNSPLHF. CDR3 DNA sequence: TGTGCCAGCAACAGGGGGCGAGATTATAATTCACCCCTCCACTTT.

This clonotype was counted only a few times. The V call is TRBV19, the J call TRBJ1-2; 11 bases map to TRBD1. Germline V gives CDR1 LNHDA, CDR2 SQIVND (reference sequence). This CDR3 is 16 amino acids long. V dropped 4 bases and J dropped 1; count of bases not matched to a gene: 5. The CDR3 DNA sequence: TGTGCCAGTAGTAAGGGACAGGGGGGAAGTAACTATGGCTACACCTTC. Amino acid sequence: CASSKGQGGSNYGYTF.

V is TRBV7-2 and J is TRBJ2-1; 9 bases align to TRBD1. V shed 4 bases, J shed 7 bases, and the junction held 11 bases outside the gene matches. CDR3 length: 16 amino acids. Per germline, CDR1 SGHTA and CDR2 FQGNSA. DNA of the CDR3: TGTGCCAGCAGCTCGCTACCGGGACAGGGTAATAATGAGCAGTTCTTC. This codes for CASSSLPGQGNNEQFF.

The CDR3: CAWNYREGGEQYF. DNA of the CDR3: TGTGCCTGGAATTACAGGGAAGGAGGGGAGCAGTACTTC. This rearrangement joins TRBV30 to TRBJ2-7, with D perhaps matching TRBD1 or TRBD2 (6 bases each). The V gene's germline CDR1 is GTSNPN and CDR2 SVGIG (reference sequence). The CDR3 contains 13 residues. Trimming shortened V by 4 bases and J by 7 bases, and 17 bases separated the two germline ends.

The gene calls are TRBV9 and TRBJ2-1; D gene unclear. V was trimmed by 0 bases and J by 0 bases, leaving 7 bases between them. CDR3 length: 15 residues. Germline CDR1 and CDR2: SGDLS and YYNGEE. The CDR3 region has the DNA TGTGCCAGCAGCGTAGGCAGCGCCTCCTACAATGAGCAGTTCTTC. It codes for CASSVGSASYNEQFF.

The CDR3: CSARRPYITGPPEEYF. CDR3 nucleotides: TGCAGTGCTAGACGACCGTATATAACCGGGCCCCCGGAGGAGTACTTC. This rearrangement joins TRBV20-1 to TRBJ2-7; D possibly corresponds to TRBD2 (5 bases). This CDR3 contains 16 residues. The V gene lost 2 bases and the J gene lost 11 bases, with 28 bases spanning the gap. Germline V gene sequence: CDR1 DFQATT, CDR2 SNEGSKA (reference sequence).

This clonotype was recorded a few times. The chain couples TRBV4-2 to TRBJ2-6, with 8 positions matching TRBD1. Trimming took 1 base from V and 0 from J; bases not matched to a gene: 2. This CDR3 is 17 amino acids long. From germline, CDR1 is LGHNA and CDR2 YNFKEQ. CDR3 in DNA: TGTGCCAGCAGCCAAGGGACAGGGACCTCTGGGGCCAACGTCCTGACTTTC. This codes for CASSQGTGTSGANVLTF.

This clonotype has ten or more counts. The chain combines TRBV6-5 with TRBJ2-3, with D uncertain. The CDR3 contains 13 residues. The V end lost 8 bases, the J end lost 7 bases, and 16 bases lay between the germline ends. Germline loops: CDR1 MNHEY, CDR2 SVGAGI. The CDR3 here is CASGSSDKYTQYF. In nucleotides, the CDR3 is TGTGCCAGCGGGTCGTCAGACAAGTATACGCAGTATTTT.

This clonotype was observed a few times. The chain combines TRBV5-1 with TRBJ1-1; TRBD1 aligns across 11 bases. The V gene's germline CDR1 is SGHRS and CDR2 YFSETQ. This CDR3 region has 18 residues. After removal of 4 bases from V and 0 bases from J, the junction contained 11 bases not matched to a gene. Written as DNA, the CDR3 is TGCGCCAGCAGCCAGAGGACAGGGGGCATTTTCCTGAACACTGAAGCTTTCTTT. As protein: CASSQRTGGIFLNTEAFF.